The 18 T cell receptor beta chains listed next were all sequenced from one sample in a study of cytomegalovirus exposure and HLA in healthy donors. The PCR contained 60 Vbeta and 13 Jbeta primers. Profiled with immunoSEQ multiplex PCR; TCRdb holds only in-frame clones, not every one. Found here are roughly 160,000 clones, over 60% of them singletons; the top ten hold approximately 1.4%. Sequenced sample: PBMCs. Receptors were obtained from a girl aged 10-17 years in good health and CMV-seronegative.

This clone has a single count. CDR3 amino acids: CASSLDPAGRGGLGNEQFF. The CDR3 coding sequence is TGCGCCAGCAGCTTGGATCCGGCGGGGCGGGGGGGCCTCGGCAATGAGCAGTTCTTC. This chain connects TRBV5-1 to TRBJ2-1; TRBD2 agrees at 9 bases. V was pared by 0 bases and J by 6 bases, with 16 bases of the junction left unmatched. CDR3 length equals 19 residues. CDR1 is SGHRS, CDR2 YFSETQ, per germline.

The chain couples TRBV6-6 to TRBJ2-1, with no clear D. The CDR3 consists of 13 residues. Trimming removed 7 bases from V and 4 bases from J, with 11 bases in between. Germline V CDR1 and CDR2: MNHNY, SVGAGI (reference sequence). The CDR3 nucleotides are TGTGCCAGCACCATAGAACAGTACAATGAGCAGTTCTTC. Encoded protein: CASTIEQYNEQFF.

This clone was seen just once. This rearrangement joins TRBV21-1 to TRBJ1-5. TRBV21-1 is given as a pseudogene. CDR3 length: 14 residues. CDR3 sequence reads: CASSKPRFGQPQHF. CDR3 DNA: TGTGCCAGCAGCAAACCCCGGTTCGGTCAGCCCCAGCATTTT.

This chain links TRBV5-4 with TRBJ1-3; 8 bases agree with TRBD1. Losses at the gene ends were 4 bases for V and 0 bases for J; bases not matched to a gene: 3. This CDR3 contains 15 residues. CDR1 and CDR2 (germline): SGHNT, YYREEE (reference sequence). The CDR3 DNA sequence: TGTGCCAGCAGCCCAGGGGGCTCCTCTGGAAACACCATATATTTT. Its translation: CASSPGGSSGNTIYF.

This clone occurred a few times. The chain is built from TRBV2 and TRBJ1-3; D is ambiguous. Trimming pared 3 bases from V and 8 bases from J, leaving 17 bases between. CDR1 SNHLY and CDR2 FYNNEI come from the germline V gene. The CDR3 loop spans 15 amino acids. CDR3 in DNA: TGTGCCAGCAGTGAGGGAGCAGGTGCCCGGGACACCATATATTTT. Its translation is CASSEGAGARDTIYF.

As DNA, the CDR3 is TGTGCCAGCAGCGCCGGGACACTGAGCTCCTACGAGCAGTACTTC. Translated: CASSAGTLSSYEQYF. V is TRBV7-9 and J is TRBJ2-7; perhaps TRBD1 as D (6 bases). The CDR3 sequence is 15 residues long. V shed 5 bases and J shed 0 bases, with 14 bases lying between them. CDR1 is SEHNR and CDR2 is FQNEAQ in the germline V gene (reference sequence).

There are a few counts of this clone. The chain combines TRBV4-1 with TRBJ2-7; tentative D call: TRBD1 (6 bases). V lost 0 bases, J lost 7 bases, and 16 bases lay in between. Looked up from germline, CDR1 is MGHRA and CDR2 is YSYEKL. The CDR3 has 15 amino acids. This CDR3 reads CASSQEGDTGREQYF. The DNA for the CDR3 is TGCGCCAGCAGCCAAGAAGGGGACACCGGCCGGGAGCAGTACTTC.

The chain couples TRBV6-1 to TRBJ1-6; D is perhaps TRBD1 (6 bases). The germline CDR1 and CDR2 sequences are MNHNS and SASEGT. V lost 9 bases to trimming and J lost 2 bases, with 14 bases between them. This CDR3 contains 15 residues. Here the CDR3 DNA reads TGTGCCAGTAGGGGGAGGGAAACCTATAATTCACCCCTCCACTTT. It codes for CASRGRETYNSPLHF.

The chain joins TRBV30 to TRBJ2-1, with TRBD2 identical over 12 bases. In germline, CDR1 is GTSNPN, CDR2 SVGIG (reference sequence). There are 15 residues in the CDR3. Trimming cost V 4 bases and J 4 bases; bases outside gene matches: 5. The CDR3 loop is CAWTAGTSGYNEQFF. The CDR3 nucleotides read TGTGCCTGGACCGCCGGGACTAGCGGGTACAATGAGCAGTTCTTC.

V and J are TRBV7-9 and TRBJ1-1, with D tentatively TRBD1 (6 bases). The ends were cut back, 4 bases at V and 7 bases at J, with 19 bases in the middle. The germline V gene has CDR1 SEHNR and CDR2 FQNEAQ (reference sequence). This CDR3 is 15 amino acids long. The CDR3 protein is CASSSGYRTVDEAFF. For the CDR3, the DNA is TGTGCCAGCAGCTCCGGATACCGGACAGTTGATGAAGCTTTCTTT.

The chain recombines TRBV27 with TRBJ1-4, with a tentative D call TRBD1 (6 bases). Germline V lookup: CDR1 MNHEY, CDR2 SMNVEV (reference sequence). The CDR3 is made up of 16 amino acids. V was clipped by 8 bases and J by 7 bases, with 23 bases between them. CDR3: CASGPLSAQGTEKLFF. The CDR3, as DNA: TGTGCCAGCGGACCCCTAAGCGCGCAGGGGACTGAAAAACTGTTTTTT.

This clone was detected a few times. This sequence joins TRBV6-1 and TRBJ1-3; the match to TRBD1 covers 9 bases. V dropped 6 bases and J dropped 2; count of bases not matched to a gene: 5. The V gene's germline CDR1 is MNHNS and CDR2 SASEGT. This CDR3 contains 15 residues. In DNA, the CDR3 is TGTGCCAGCAGGGGACAGGGAGTGACTGGAAACACCATATATTTT. This sequence encodes CASRGQGVTGNTIYF.

This chain joins TRBV6-5 and TRBJ1-2; TRBD1 agrees at 7 bases. The CDR3 consists of 12 residues. Germline CDR1 and CDR2: MNHEY and SVGAGI. With V trimmed by 5 bases and J by 11 bases, 8 bases remained unmatched. The CDR3 reads CASSDFNRGYTF. The CDR3 bases are TGTGCCAGCAGTGACTTTAACAGGGGATACACCTTC.

V and J are TRBV6-1 and TRBJ1-2, with 9 bases fitting TRBD1. This CDR3 is built from 12 residues. V dropped 7 bases and J dropped 9; count of bases not matched to a gene: 6. Per the germline V gene, CDR1 is MNHNS and CDR2 is SASEGT. CDR3 sequence reads: CASTMTGGSYTF. The CDR3 DNA follows: TGTGCCAGCACCATGACAGGGGGTAGCTACACCTTC.

The gene calls are TRBV5-6 and TRBJ1-1; D ambiguous. Between the trimmed V and J ends, which lost 6 bases and 5 bases, there was a span of 11 bases. This CDR3 is 12 amino acids long. Germline lookup yields CDR1 SGHDT and CDR2 YYEEEE. Here the CDR3 DNA reads TGTGCCAGCACCCAGGATGATACTGAAGCTTTCTTT. The encoded protein is CASTQDDTEAFF.

The rearrangement links TRBV13 to TRBJ2-6, with D possibly TRBD1 on 6 matching bases. The CDR3 consists of 18 residues. Germline values: CDR1 PRHDT, CDR2 FYEKMQ (reference sequence). V was pared by 1 base and J by 2 bases, with 15 bases between. CDR3 nucleotide sequence: TGTGCCAGCAGCTTAGTCGCGTCAGGGGTACCTGGGGCCAACGTCCTGACTTTC. Encoded protein: CASSLVASGVPGANVLTF.

This chain links TRBV2 with TRBJ2-5; maybe TRBD2 (6 bases). This CDR3 is built from 15 residues. Germline V gene lookup returns CDR1 SNHLY and CDR2 FYNNEI. Trimming took 7 bases from V and 5 from J, leaving 20 bases between them. The CDR3 loop is CASTLSSVVLETQYF. In nucleotides, the CDR3 is TGTGCCAGCACTCTATCTAGCGTAGTCCTCGAGACCCAGTACTTC.

V is TRBV19 and J is TRBJ2-4, with 7 bases fitting TRBD1. CDR3 size: 14 residues. Germline V gene lookup returns CDR1 LNHDA and CDR2 SQIVND (reference sequence). J gave up 4 bases and V 5 bases, and 5 bases lay outside the gene matches. In nucleotides, the CDR3 is TGTGCCAGTAGTTACAGACAGGGTAAAAACATTCAGTACTTC. Protein sequence: CASSYRQGKNIQYF. Looking up the rest from reference TRBV19 and TRBJ2-4 gives the full variable domain: DGGITQSPKYLFRKEGQNVTLSCEQNLNHDAMYWYRQDPGQGLRLIYYSQIVNDFQKGDIAEGYSVSREKKESFPLTVTSAQKNPTAFYLCASSYRQGKNIQYFGAGTRLSVL.